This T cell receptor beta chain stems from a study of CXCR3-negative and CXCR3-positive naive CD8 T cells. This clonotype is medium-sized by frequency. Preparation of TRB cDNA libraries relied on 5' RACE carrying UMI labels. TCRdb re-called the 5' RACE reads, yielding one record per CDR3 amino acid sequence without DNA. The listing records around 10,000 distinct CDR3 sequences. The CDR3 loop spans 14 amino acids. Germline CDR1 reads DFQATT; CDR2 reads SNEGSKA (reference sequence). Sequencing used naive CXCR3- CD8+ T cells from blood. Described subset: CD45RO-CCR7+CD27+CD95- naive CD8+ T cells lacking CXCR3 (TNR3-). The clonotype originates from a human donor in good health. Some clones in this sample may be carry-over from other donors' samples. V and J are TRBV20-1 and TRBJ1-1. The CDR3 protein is CSAPIGELGPEAFF.